This T cell receptor beta chain comes out of a study of CD8 T cells in Susac syndrome. A quantity of 0.5 to 1 ug RNA underwent reverse transcription using random hexamers. TCRdb reprocessed the immunoSEQ multiplex PCR reads with MiXCR, giving one entry per CDR3 protein. The sample includes approximately 200,000 distinct CDR3 sequences, more than 85% of them seen just once. This CDR3 has 14 residues. The junction had 5 bases not matched to a gene; V was cut back by 5 bases and J by 3 bases. Germline CDR1 GTSNPN, CDR2 SVGIG (reference sequence). This receptor was taken from a human donor with multiple sclerosis. The sample taken for sequencing was CD4+ T cells from PBMCs. This chain joins TRBV30 and TRBJ1-1, with TRBD1 matching 11 bases. The CDR3: CAWRTGGDDTEAFF. DNA of the CDR3: TGTGCCTGGCGGACAGGGGGCGATGACACTGAAGCTTTCTTT.